This T cell receptor beta chain was retrieved from a study of T cells in Graves' hyperthyroidism and ophthalmopathy. Study as a whole: Peripheral blood specimens were obtained at initial diagnosis, prior to any treatment.

Recently diagnosed hyperthyroidism of less than 2 months' duration affected patients aged 18 to 65. This CDR3 is built from 15 residues. Germline loops: CDR1 LNHDA, CDR2 SQIVND (reference sequence). Trimming cost V 0 bases and J 4 bases, with 10 bases left between them. TCR beta CDR3 sequences were amplified from RNA transcripts. When the TCR CDR3 underwent first-round RT-PCR, the HTBI primer set was used. TCRdb re-derived calls from the multiplex PCR reads in MiXCR, one entry per CDR3 protein. The sample holds about 560,000 distinct CDR3 sequences, roughly 17% seen once. This sequence was found in a young woman with Graves' hyperthyroidism. The sequenced sample consisted of blood. This chain connects TRBV19 to TRBJ1-5; D is unresolved. The CDR3 sequence: CASSIENRRNQPQHF. The CDR3 nucleotides read TGTGCCAGTAGTATAGAGAACCGCCGAAATCAGCCCCAGCATTTT. Looking up the rest from reference TRBV19 and TRBJ1-5 gives the full variable domain: DGGITQSPKYLFRKEGQNVTLSCEQNLNHDAMYWYRQDPGQGLRLIYYSQIVNDFQKGDIAEGYSVSREKKESFPLTVTSAQKNPTAFYLCASSIENRRNQPQHFGDGTRLSIL.